Presented here are 13 T cell receptor beta chains from one specimen sequenced in a study of cytomegalovirus exposure and HLA in healthy donors. Primers included in the PCR were 60 Vbeta and 13 Jbeta primers. The assay was immunoSEQ multiplex PCR, and TCRdb's table has in-frame clones only and misses some. Of about 150,000 clones detected, 65% to 75% appear once; the ten largest clones hold under 2.5%. Sequenced material: PBMCs. The receptors come from a man aged 25-45 years in good health and CMV-seronegative.

The chain links TRBV28 to TRBJ1-6, with 10 positions matching TRBD1. The CDR3 extends over 17 amino acids. Germline CDR1 reads MDHEN; CDR2 reads SYDVKM. V was clipped by 3 bases and J by 2 bases; unmatched bases: 4. CDR3 DNA sequence: TGTGCCAGCAGTTTCGGGGACAGGGGTGCCTATAATTCACCCCTCCACTTT. Amino acids: CASSFGDRGAYNSPLHF.

The chain recombines TRBV28 with TRBJ1-1; TRBD1 matches 7 bases. The V segment lost 8 bases and the J segment 11 bases; nucleotides outside the gene matches: 8. The CDR3 covers 11 residues. Germline CDR1 reads MDHEN; CDR2 reads SYDVKM. CDR3 protein: CASGRQGDAFF. In DNA form, the CDR3 reads TGTGCCAGCGGGAGACAGGGAGACGCTTTCTTT. Based on the CDR3 plus reference TRBV28 and TRBJ1-1, the full variable domain is DVKVTQSSRYLVKRTGEKVFLECVQDMDHENMFWYRQDPGLGLRLIYFSYDVKMKEKGDIPEGYSVSREKKERFSLILESASTNQTSMYLCASGRQGDAFFGQGTRLTVV.

This clone was recorded once. V usage is TRBV25-1 and J usage is TRBJ1-5; D is unresolved. This CDR3 is built from 12 residues. The germline CDR1 and CDR2 sequences are MGHDK and SYGVNS. The V end lost 4 bases, the J end lost 4 bases, and 5 bases lay between the germline ends. CDR3 sequence: CASSAGNQPQHF. CDR3 coding DNA: TGTGCCAGCAGTGCAGGAAATCAGCCCCAGCATTTT. The whole variable domain, remainder taken from reference TRBV25-1 and TRBJ1-5, is EADIYQTPRYLVIGTGKKITLECSQTMGHDKMYWYQQDPGMELHLIHYSYGVNSTEKGDLSSESTVSRIRTEHFPLTLESARPSHTSQYLCASSAGNQPQHFGDGTRLSIL.

There are a few counts of this clone. This chain connects TRBV27 to TRBJ1-1; no clear D. CDR3 length: 12 residues. Germline V gene data show CDR1 as MNHEY and CDR2 as SMNVEV (reference sequence). V lost 6 bases and J lost 1, with 6 bases in between. The chain's CDR3 is CASRHWNTEAFF. DNA of the CDR3: TGTGCCAGCAGACATTGGAACACTGAAGCTTTCTTT.

CDR3 amino acids: CASNPTQGLKNIQYF. In DNA form, the CDR3 reads TGTGCCAGCAACCCGACACAGGGTCTCAAAAACATTCAGTACTTC. The chain links TRBV28 to TRBJ2-4; maybe TRBD1 (6 bases). The germline gives CDR1 MDHEN, CDR2 SYDVKM. V shed 7 bases and J shed 3 bases, with 16 bases lying between them. The CDR3 is 15 residues long. The variable domain in full, with the rest retrieved from reference TRBV28 and TRBJ2-4, is DVKVTQSSRYLVKRTGEKVFLECVQDMDHENMFWYRQDPGLGLRLIYFSYDVKMKEKGDIPEGYSVSREKKERFSLILESASTNQTSMYLCASNPTQGLKNIQYFGAGTRLSVL.

The V and J genes are TRBV6-6 and TRBJ2-7, with 9 nucleotides matching TRBD1. The CDR3 extends over 15 amino acids. V lost 2 bases and J lost 6; bases outside the gene matches: 8. The germline V gene encodes CDR1 MNHNY and CDR2 SVGAGI (reference sequence). For the CDR3, the DNA is TGTGCCAGCAGTTACCTCGGGACAGGGACGGCCGAGCAGTACTTC. This gives the protein CASSYLGTGTAEQYF.

This clone came up a few times. The chain carries TRBV2 and TRBJ1-5; D is perhaps TRBD1 (6 bases). Germline CDR1 reads SNHLY; CDR2 reads FYNNEI. The ends were cut back, 6 bases at V and 6 bases at J, with 15 bases in the middle. The CDR3 is 14 residues long. The CDR3 loop reads CASRAGGLSQPQHF. The CDR3 bases are TGTGCCAGCAGGGCGGGGGGGCTGAGTCAGCCCCAGCATTTT.

The chain carries TRBV7-2 and TRBJ1-1; TRBD1 matches at 12 bases. Germline V gene lookup returns CDR1 SGHTA and CDR2 FQGNSA. CDR3 length: 17 residues. With 5 bases clipped from V and 0 bases from J, the junction kept 7 bases outside the gene matches. The DNA of the CDR3 is TGTGCCAGCAGCCCAAGGGACAGGGGGCGAATGAACACTGAAGCTTTCTTT. It codes for CASSPRDRGRMNTEAFF.

The chain has TRBV28 and TRBJ2-7; D might be TRBD1 (6 bases). Germline assignment: CDR1 MDHEN and CDR2 SYDVKM. This CDR3 is 14 amino acids long. The V end lost 8 bases, the J end lost 2 bases, and 16 bases lay between the germline ends. This CDR3 is CASRAQGSPYEQYF. DNA of the CDR3: TGTGCCAGCCGGGCCCAGGGGTCTCCCTACGAGCAGTACTTC.

This clone was detected only a few times. The chain carries TRBV7-9 and TRBJ1-1; 7 nucleotides line up with TRBD1. Unmatched junction bases numbered 6, after V lost 1 base and J lost 4 bases. The V gene's germline CDR1 is SEHNR and CDR2 FQNEAQ (reference sequence). The CDR3 runs 15 residues. DNA of the CDR3: TGTGCCAGCAGCTTAGGACAGGGTGAGAGCACTGAAGCTTTCTTT. Encoded protein: CASSLGQGESTEAFF.

V usage is TRBV6-1 and J usage is TRBJ1-3; D gene uncertain. Trimming left V 4 bases short and J 1 base short, with 11 bases between. The germline V gene encodes CDR1 MNHNS and CDR2 SASEGT. This CDR3 has 15 amino acids. The CDR3 DNA sequence: TGTGCCAGCAGTGGGGAGGGTCAATCTGGAAACACCATATATTTT. Its translation is CASSGEGQSGNTIYF.

This rearrangement joins TRBV7-2 to TRBJ2-1; tentative D call: TRBD1 (5 bases). Germline V gene data show CDR1 as SGHTA and CDR2 as FQGNSA. V was cut by 1 base and J by 10 bases, with 14 bases left in between. There are 14 residues in the CDR3. The CDR3 DNA reads as TGTGCCAGCAGCTTAGAGGGGCACGAGGTGGAGCAGTTCTTC. It codes for CASSLEGHEVEQFF.

The chain links TRBV2 to TRBJ2-1, with D perhaps matching TRBD1 (6 bases). V lost 8 bases and J lost 0, with 14 bases in between. Germline values: CDR1 SNHLY, CDR2 FYNNEI. The CDR3 has 15 residues. CDR3 coding DNA: TGTGCCAGCCGGACAGTTGCGAGCTCCTACAATGAGCAGTTCTTC. It specifies CASRTVASSYNEQFF.